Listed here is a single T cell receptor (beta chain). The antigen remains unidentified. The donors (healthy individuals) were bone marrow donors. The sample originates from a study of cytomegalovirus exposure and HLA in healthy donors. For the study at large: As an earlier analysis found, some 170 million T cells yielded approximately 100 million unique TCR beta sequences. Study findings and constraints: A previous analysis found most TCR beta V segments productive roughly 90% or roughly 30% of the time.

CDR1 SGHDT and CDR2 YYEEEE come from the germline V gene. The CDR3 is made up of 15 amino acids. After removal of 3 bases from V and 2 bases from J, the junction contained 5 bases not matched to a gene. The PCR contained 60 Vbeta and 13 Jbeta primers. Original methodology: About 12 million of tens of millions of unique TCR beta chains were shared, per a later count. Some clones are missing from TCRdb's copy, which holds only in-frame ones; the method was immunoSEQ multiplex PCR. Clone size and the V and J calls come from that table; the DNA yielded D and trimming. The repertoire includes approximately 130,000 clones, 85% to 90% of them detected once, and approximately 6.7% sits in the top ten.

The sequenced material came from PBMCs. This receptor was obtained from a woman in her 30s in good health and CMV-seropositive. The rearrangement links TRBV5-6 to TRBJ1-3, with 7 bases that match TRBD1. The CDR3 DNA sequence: TGTGCCAGCAGCTCAGGGACAGAAGCTGGAAACACCATATATTTT. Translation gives CASSSGTEAGNTIYF. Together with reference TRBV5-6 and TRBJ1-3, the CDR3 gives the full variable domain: DAGVTQSPTHLIKTRGQQVTLRCSPKSGHDTVSWYQQALGQGPQFIFQYYEEEERQRGNFPDRFSGHQFPNYSSELNVNALLLGDSALYLCASSSGTEAGNTIYFGEGSWLTVV.